This T cell receptor (beta chain) was observed in a study of blood T cell repertoires in COVID-19. Study in general: The analysed material was cDNA or gDNA that came from T cells, B-cell-depleted T cells, or PBMCs.

Trimming at V came to 3 bases and at J to 0 bases, leaving 7 bases not matched to a gene. The CDR3 totals 16 residues. CDR1 is LNHDA, CDR2 SQIVND, per germline (reference sequence). How the authors handled the data: Scientists estimated how many nucleated cells there were by amplifying reference gene primers. Only in-frame clones appear in the TCRdb table, and some are missing; sequencing was by immunoSEQ multiplex PCR. V, J and clone size were drawn from that table, and D and trimming were deduced from the DNA. The sample comprises 45,000 to 70,000 clones, around 79% of which are singletons, and more than 15% rests with the top ten.

The sample taken for sequencing was peripheral blood. This TCR derives from a woman in her forties or fifties with active or convalescent COVID-19. The J gene is TRBJ2-7, the V gene TRBV19, with 8 bases identical to TRBD1. The CDR3 nucleotides read TGTGCCAGTAGTATCCGGGCAGGGGGCGACTCCTACGAGCAGTACTTC. This gives the protein CASSIRAGGDSYEQYF.